The 4 T cell receptor beta chains given below trace back to one sample, sequenced in a study of cytomegalovirus exposure and HLA in healthy donors. The PCR was carried out with 60 Vbeta primers and 13 Jbeta primers. Sequenced by immunoSEQ multiplex PCR; TCRdb stores in-frame clones only, minus some. The top ten clones hold 3.5% to 5.5% of a sample with 140,000 to 150,000 clones, about four fifths of them seen once. Sequencing was performed on PBMCs. These receptors all come from a middle-aged woman in good health and CMV-seropositive.

This chain connects TRBV5-6 to TRBJ2-7, with D perhaps matching TRBD2 (7 bases). The CDR3 has 17 residues. Germline V gives CDR1 SGHDT, CDR2 YYEEEE. The V end was cut by 2 bases, the J end by 0 bases, with 18 bases between. In nucleotides, the CDR3 is TGTGCCAGCAGCTTAATAGGCGGAGGGGGGGGCTCCTACGAGCAGTACTTC. Protein product: CASSLIGGGGGSYEQYF.

This clone was seen only a few times. The CDR3 region is CATSRDRVLDEQYF. The CDR3, as DNA: TGTGCCACCAGCAGGGACAGGGTACTAGACGAGCAGTACTTC. V gene TRBV15 combines with J gene TRBJ2-5; TRBD1 matches 8 bases. The J call is uncertain, as TRBJ2-7 better fits the DNA end. This CDR3 is 14 amino acids long. Germline V lookup: CDR1 LNHNV, CDR2 YYDKDF (reference sequence).

The sample holds a few counts of this clone. The gene calls are TRBV28 and TRBJ1-4; D is ambiguous. V was shortened by 8 bases and J by 0 bases, with 10 bases between the two germline ends. Germline V gives CDR1 MDHEN, CDR2 SYDVKM. This CDR3 is built from 14 residues. CDR3 amino acids: CASASPATNEKLFF. CDR3 in DNA: TGTGCCAGCGCGTCACCTGCAACTAATGAAAAACTGTTTTTT.

This chain connects TRBV21-1 to TRBJ1-1; the table names TRBD1, a call not compared with the DNA. TRBV21-1 constitutes a pseudogene. The CDR3 has 18 residues. CDR3 loop: CASSTTRDRGQSDTEAFF. The CDR3 bases are TGTGCCAGCAGCACAACCCGGGACAGGGGGCAGTCGGACACTGAAGCTTTCTTT.